Included here is one T cell receptor beta chain sequence, with context. The antigen is unknown. The data originate from a study of T-cell reconstitution after alpha-beta-depleted transplantation in children. It was with unique molecular identifiers that the TCRbeta library was prepared. MiXCR, applied by TCRdb to the PCR reads, yields one record per CDR3 protein. The data show 530,000 or so distinct CDR3 sequences, with roughly 27% seen just once and just over 35% held by the top ten. The study, taken as a whole, reports: Several hundred expanded graft clones reportedly gave rise to the alpha-beta T cells present about two months after transplant.

This TCR was sampled from a boy under two years old with Wiskott-Aldrich syndrome, due to receive a stem cell transplant. Sample: PBMCs, taken before TCRalphabeta/CD19-depleted stem cell transplant.

The CDR3 region has the DNA TGCGCCAGCACACCCCAACTAGCGGGAGGTATAGAGACCCAGTACTTC. It specifies CASTPQLAGGIETQYF. The V gene is TRBV5-1, the J gene TRBJ2-5; 12 bases align to TRBD2. J gave up 4 bases and V 6 bases, and 10 bases lay outside the gene matches. Germline loops: CDR1 SGHRS, CDR2 YFSETQ. The CDR3 contains 16 residues.